This T cell receptor (beta chain) was recorded in a study of long-term antiretroviral therapy in people with HIV (dated 2022 in TCRdb). Concerning the study at large: The earliest samples were collected approximately a decade before the 2015 WHO recommendation for immediate ART, a period when ART was typically delayed until CD4 counts fell. This retrospective serial study examined whether starting ART and sustained HIV suppression were associated with changes in the composition and diversity of the TRB repertoire in peripheral blood. A total of 192 cryopreserved PBMC samples were contributed to the cohort by 30 adults with confirmed HIV infection, with samples collected serially over a mean of approximately six years (range 1-12). About two fifths of the roughly 30 participants with HIV were female. No cross-contamination during QIAcube processing turned up in test extractions that ran a monoclonal T-cell line alongside around 34 polyclonal samples. Study-wide findings and limitations: HIV repertoires had narrower CDR3 length ranges than controls, and the network structure suggested an antigen-experienced repertoire that shifted only slightly toward naive after ART. At every time point, the repertoire was dominated by expanded TRB clones first identified before ART initiation, although this dominance fluctuated and, in many PLHIV, declined after ART. No data were available on ART adherence, viral resistance or therapy changes, limiting inferences about post-ART repertoire changes. Because cell numbers in pre-ART samples were limited, unsorted PBMC were profiled instead of sorted CD4+ and CD8+ T cells. Starting ART was linked to a significant rise in TRB diversity, yet even after long-term ART the diversity remained significantly lower than in transplant donor controls. Limited PBMC availability meant only the TCR beta chain was sequenced, without alpha chain pairing. The samples span the years 2004 to 2017, and the ART regimens used at that time may not be as effective as current regimens.

Inclusion was restricted to participants for whom at least one PBMC sample before ART initiation and at least two post-ART samples were available. All participants with HIV were treated in the United States of America. Before DNA extraction, cryopreserved samples of roughly 0.95-10 million PBMC were thawed and washed. At the time of the earliest PBMC sample, participants with HIV were aged between about 20 and 55 years. PBMC samples from each participant spanned 1-4 timepoints before ART initiation and 2-8 timepoints after ART initiation, with a median of 7 samples. For every participant, serial HIV viral load, CD4+ T-cell count, ART history and demographic data were obtained. Genomic DNA was extracted from unsorted PBMC with a Qiagen kit on a QIAcube, processed in batches of 12 samples. Sequencing of the TRB variable region was done with the immunoSEQ hsTCRB v3.0 assay at survey level resolution. TRB sequencing targeted a depth of roughly 35,000-55,000 T-cell genomes per sample. Pooled TRB libraries were sequenced on an Illumina MiSeq with a v3 150-cycle kit. The paper's data handling went like this. Repertoire analysis was performed in R inside a reproducible Nextflow workflow that covered QC, data transformation and analysis. Custom analyses were implemented in LymphoSeq2, an R package for AIRR-Seq data exploration. A handful of samples that produced fewer than 5000 total TRB sequences were removed, so 150 to 200 HIV repertoires were analyzed. Among the approximately 200 retained HIV repertoires, around 60 were collected before ART initiation and over 120 were collected after ART initiation. Repertoires were downsampled to 5000 TRB nucleotide sequences, with summary statistics averaged over 100 downsampling iterations. TRB sequences were retained for analysis only if CDR3 regions of at least seven amino acids were present. Diversity was measured with a Shannon entropy-derived clonality score and the Gini coefficient. In repertoire networks, the top 5000 CDR3 amino acid sequences were linked whenever an edit distance of one separated two sequences. For TRB CDR3 amino acid sequences, GLIPH2 was used to predict antigen specificity groups and MHC restriction. To flag known associations with CMV, EBV, HIV or tissue antigens, CDR3 amino acid sequences were compared against VDJdb and McPAS-TCR. Pre-ART, post-ART and control groups were compared with Wilcoxon signed-rank tests and Holm-Bonferroni correction. TCRdb holds this immuneACCESS table with in-frame rearrangements only. Some clones are missing; in checked studies, unresolved V genes explain under half, and the rest has no known cause. D and trimming were read from the DNA, whereas the V and J calls and clone size are those reported in that table. Counted in this sample were 15,000 to 20,000 clones; around 81% of them appeared once. Clones ranked in the top ten supply less than 8% of the sample.

A note on this clone: Its antigen is unknown. Within one base of it there is no much larger clone, and no base qualities were kept.

The specimen was unsorted PBMCs, collected 2.2 years after starting antiretroviral therapy. The TCR sequence derives from a man between 45 and 60 years old with HIV.

The CDR3 amino acid sequence is: CASISLLDEQYF. The DNA sequence is TGTGCCAGCATAAGTCTCTTGGACGAGCAGTACTTC. This receptor chain uses TRBV25-1 and TRBJ2-7, with the D gene uncertain. Cut back by 7 bases and 5 bases, the V and J ends lie 12 bases apart. Reading the germline V gene gives CDR1 MGHDK and CDR2 SYGVNS. Including the terminal cysteine and phenylalanine, the CDR3 comprises 12 residues. The retained sequence is limited to the CDR3, 36 bases, with the frame set at the first base.